This TCR beta chain was recovered during a study of cytomegalovirus exposure and HLA in healthy donors. Primers included in the PCR were 60 Vbeta and 13 Jbeta primers. The repertoire was sequenced with immunoSEQ multiplex PCR; TCRdb's copy has only in-frame clones and lacks some. The sample's table shows tens of thousands of clones. Trimming took 5 bases from V and 3 from J, leaving 14 bases between them. Looked up from germline, CDR1 is SGHNT and CDR2 is YENEEA. The CDR3 consists of 15 residues. Notes on this clone: The antigen is undetermined.

Study results and limitations: The HLA-A and HLA-B alleles of most subjects were reportedly predicted accurately from TCR beta sequences. A later analysis found TCR association rates differed by HLA locus, highest for DRB1 and lowest for HLA-C. Apparent HLA restriction characterized most CMV-associated TCR beta chains in a later analysis. Rare TCR sequences predominated, though certain public TCRs were found in many donors.

Sequenced sample: PBMCs. The sequence derives from a middle-aged woman in good health and CMV-seronegative. The chain carries TRBV11-3 and TRBJ2-1; the D gene is possibly TRBD2 (6 bases). The chain's CDR3 is CASSPGTSIYNEQFF. In nucleotides, the CDR3 is TGTGCCAGCAGCCCCGGGACTTCAATCTACAATGAGCAGTTCTTC.